One sample yielded the 30 T cell receptor beta chains listed below, sequenced in a study of blood T cell repertoires in COVID-19. Assay: immunoSEQ multiplex PCR; the TCRdb copy retains only in-frame clones and omits some. The data show about 200,000 clones, about nine tenths seen once. The sample comprised peripheral blood. These receptors all stem from a man aged 45-60 years with acute or convalescent COVID-19.

This clone was detected a few times. This chain connects TRBV11-1 to TRBJ2-7; the match to TRBD1 covers 9 bases. Looked up from germline, CDR1 is SGHAT and CDR2 is FQDESV (reference sequence). The V segment lost 2 bases and the J segment 3 bases; nucleotides outside the gene matches: 5. This CDR3 comprises 15 residues. CDR3 residues: CASSLSGTGLYEQYF. The CDR3, as DNA: TGTGCCAGCAGCTTATCCGGGACAGGGCTCTACGAGCAGTACTTC.

The chain joins TRBV28 to TRBJ1-6, with TRBD1 identical over 8 bases. Germline V gives CDR1 MDHEN, CDR2 SYDVKM. The CDR3 spans 17 residues. J lost 0 bases, V lost 3 bases, and 4 bases had no gene match. CDR3 region: CASSFRTGSSYNSPLHF. The CDR3 DNA reads as TGTGCCAGCAGTTTCCGGACAGGGAGCTCCTATAATTCACCCCTCCACTTT.

A single count supports this clone. This rearrangement joins TRBV11-2 to TRBJ2-1, with D possibly matching TRBD2 (5 bases). Germline V gives CDR1 SGHAT, CDR2 FQNNGV. V was trimmed by 5 bases and J by 5 bases, leaving 13 bases between them. The CDR3 consists of 14 residues. The CDR3 DNA is TGTGCCAGCAGCCCCGATCGGGGAGACAATGAGCAGTTCTTC. Its protein product is CASSPDRGDNEQFF.

V gene TRBV12-5 combines with J gene TRBJ1-5, with 10 nucleotides matching TRBD1. CDR3 length: 15 amino acids. The V segment lost 6 bases and the J segment 5 bases; nucleotides outside the gene matches: 7. The germline V gene encodes CDR1 LGHNT and CDR2 FRNRAP. The CDR3 sequence: CASGWDRGEYQPQHF. The DNA for the CDR3 is TGTGCTAGTGGCTGGGACAGGGGAGAATATCAGCCCCAGCATTTT.

The V call is TRBV3-1 (or the pseudogene TRBV3-2), the J call TRBJ1-1; D is undetermined. Per germline, CDR1 LGHDT and CDR2 YNNKEL (reference sequence). Trimming took 4 bases from V and 1 from J, leaving 7 bases between them. The CDR3 consists of 13 residues. The CDR3, as DNA: TGTGCCAGCAGCCCTCAGGCGAACACTGAAGCTTTCTTT. Translated, it gives CASSPQANTEAFF.

The V and J genes are TRBV19 and TRBJ1-5; possible D gene TRBD1, 5 bases. The germline gives CDR1 LNHDA, CDR2 SQIVND (reference sequence). The CDR3 loop spans 15 amino acids. V gave up 6 bases and J gave up 8 bases, with 20 bases separating them. Here the CDR3 DNA reads TGTGCCAGTAGCAAGACATGGGGGGGGAGTGAGCCCCAGCATTTT. The encoded protein is CASSKTWGGSEPQHF.

The chain combines TRBV11-2 with TRBJ1-2, with D hard to call. The CDR3 totals 12 residues. CDR1 and CDR2 (germline): SGHAT, FQNNGV. V was shortened by 5 bases and J by 7 bases, with 11 bases between the two germline ends. CDR3 amino acids: CASSRGLGGYTF. In DNA form, the CDR3 reads TGTGCCAGCAGCCGAGGGTTAGGTGGCTACACCTTC.

The chain recombines TRBV12-3 or TRBV12-4 with TRBJ1-1; D not certain. Trimming shortened V by 5 bases and J by 2 bases, and 9 bases separated the two germline ends. The CDR3 consists of 13 residues. For the CDR3, the DNA is TGTGCCAGCAGTAGCCAGGCAAACACTGAAGCTTTCTTT. It encodes CASSSQANTEAFF.

This clone was counted between two and nine times. CDR3 DNA sequence: TGTGCCAGCAGCGTAGACGGGCAGGGGGCTCAATTATCCTACGAGCAGTACTTC. It yields the protein CASSVDGQGAQLSYEQYF. The rearrangement links TRBV9 to TRBJ2-7; 8 nucleotides match TRBD1. The CDR3 has 18 residues. The junction had 12 bases not matched to a gene; V was cut back by 0 bases and J by 1 base. Germline CDR1 SGDLS, CDR2 YYNGEE.

The chain has TRBV5-1 and TRBJ1-3; TRBD1 matches 7 bases. CDR3 length: 14 amino acids. Germline V gene data show CDR1 as SGHRS and CDR2 as YFSETQ. Trimming took 2 bases from V and 2 from J; bases not matched to a gene: 1. DNA for the CDR3: TGCGCCAGCAGCTTCGGGACAGCTGGAAACACCATATATTTT. This gives the protein CASSFGTAGNTIYF.

The chain uses TRBV19 and TRBJ1-5; no definite D call. The CDR3 extends over 16 amino acids. Germline CDR1 and CDR2: LNHDA and SQIVND (reference sequence). Trimming stripped 1 base from V and 5 bases from J, with 15 bases between. The CDR3 DNA reads TGTGCCAGTAGTATAGGTAGAGATATGGTCCATCAGCCCCAGCATTTT. Encoded protein: CASSIGRDMVHQPQHF.

The V gene is TRBV7-8, the J gene TRBJ2-7; tentative D call: TRBD1 (6 bases). V was cut by 1 base and J by 2 bases, with 12 bases left in between. CDR1 is SGHVS, CDR2 FQNEAQ, per germline. This CDR3 has 15 amino acids. The CDR3 DNA follows: TGTGCCAGCAGCTTAGTGTGGGGGCCACCCTACGAGCAGTACTTC. The encoded protein is CASSLVWGPPYEQYF.

V and J are TRBV4-2 and TRBJ2-6; D is unresolved. Trimming left V 8 bases short and J 1 base short, with 9 bases between. The CDR3 is 14 residues long. The germline gives CDR1 LGHNA, CDR2 YNFKEQ. The CDR3 sequence is CASGEVSGANVLTF. As DNA, the CDR3 is TGTGCCAGCGGCGAGGTTTCTGGGGCCAACGTCCTGACTTTC.

The sample holds one count of this clone. The chain is built from TRBV2 and TRBJ1-5, with D maybe TRBD1 (5 bases). With 4 bases removed from V and 6 bases from J, the gap between germline ends came to 19 bases. CDR3 length: 16 amino acids. CDR1 SNHLY and CDR2 FYNNEI come from the germline V gene. This CDR3 reads CASSVSRGSVSQPQHF. The CDR3 DNA is TGTGCCAGCAGTGTATCTAGGGGATCGGTAAGTCAGCCCCAGCATTTT.

The table lists this clone with a count of one. The rearrangement uses TRBV5-1 and TRBJ2-3, with D possibly being TRBD1 (5 bases). Deletions cut 0 bases from V and 3 bases from J, with 11 bases between. CDR3 length: 15 residues. Germline V gene lookup returns CDR1 SGHRS and CDR2 YFSETQ. In nucleotides, the CDR3 is TGCGCCAGCAGCTTGGGGTGGGGCGATACAGATACGCAGTATTTT. Translated: CASSLGWGDTDTQYF.

The rearrangement uses TRBV7-9 and TRBJ1-4, with TRBD1 matching over 7 bases. Germline V lookup: CDR1 SEHNR, CDR2 FQNEAQ (reference sequence). There are 15 residues in the CDR3. The ends lost 5 bases at V and 7 bases at J; junction bases unmatched: 10. The CDR3 sequence: CASSPGQEVFEKLFF. The CDR3 nucleotides are TGTGCCAGCAGCCCAGGACAGGAGGTTTTTGAAAAACTGTTTTTT.

The rearrangement uses TRBV11-2 and TRBJ2-1; tentative D call: TRBD1 (6 bases). This CDR3 is 14 amino acids long. CDR1 and CDR2 (germline): SGHAT, FQNNGV. Deletions cut 4 bases from V and 6 bases from J, with 13 bases between. The DNA for the CDR3 is TGTGCCAGCAGCTCCCGGGACAAAGGCAATGAGCAGTTCTTC. Translated: CASSSRDKGNEQFF.

This rearrangement joins TRBV7-8 to TRBJ1-5; tentative D call: TRBD1 (6 bases). V lost 7 bases and J 6 bases, leaving 22 bases between the germline ends. Germline V CDR1 and CDR2: SGHVS, FQNEAQ. The CDR3 spans 16 residues. As DNA, the CDR3 is TGTGCCAGCACCGAAATGGGGGCGCGGGCTTTTCAGCCCCAGCATTTT. Translation gives CASTEMGARAFQPQHF.

This clone was found a few times. This sequence joins TRBV13 and TRBJ1-3; no clear D. The length of the CDR3 is 16 residues. The ends were cut back, 0 bases at V and 0 bases at J, with 9 bases in the middle. CDR1 and CDR2 from the germline V gene are PRHDT and FYEKMQ (reference sequence). The CDR3 protein is CASSLGPVISGNTIYF. The CDR3, as DNA: TGTGCCAGCAGCTTAGGACCGGTTATCTCTGGAAACACCATATATTTT.

The chain uses TRBV5-4 and TRBJ1-2, with a weak D call TRBD1 (5 bases). V was cut by 4 bases and J by 1 base, with 11 bases left in between. There are 14 residues in the CDR3. Per germline, CDR1 SGHNT and CDR2 YYREEE (reference sequence). This CDR3 reads CASSADRINYGYTF. In nucleotides, the CDR3 is TGTGCCAGCAGCGCCGACAGAATTAACTATGGCTACACCTTC.

V usage is TRBV6-2 or TRBV6-3 and J usage is TRBJ1-4; 9 positions match TRBD1. This CDR3 spans 17 amino acids. CDR1 and CDR2 (germline): MNHEY, SVGEGT. With 2 bases clipped from V and 2 bases from J, the junction kept 6 bases outside the gene matches. CDR3 in DNA: TGTGCCAGCAGTTACCCGGGACAGGGTATCACTAATGAAAAACTGTTTTTT. It is translated as CASSYPGQGITNEKLFF.

The V call is TRBV7-6, the J call TRBJ2-7; TRBD1 might be the D (6 bases). CDR3 size: 14 residues. Trimming cost V 4 bases and J 2 bases, with 12 bases left between them. Germline V CDR1 and CDR2: SGHVS, FNYEAQ. The DNA for the CDR3 is TGTGCCAGCAGCTCTCTCGACAGGCCCTACGAGCAGTACTTC. Its translation is CASSSLDRPYEQYF.

This chain links TRBV25-1 with TRBJ1-1; TRBD1 is a possible D gene (6 bases). V lost 4 bases, J lost 5 bases, and 14 bases lay in between. The germline CDR1 and CDR2 sequences are MGHDK and SYGVNS. This CDR3 spans 14 amino acids. CDR3 sequence (DNA): TGTGCCAGCAGTGCGACCGCGCAGGGGACTGAAGCTTTCTTT. It codes for CASSATAQGTEAFF. The full variable domain, with the rest looked up from reference TRBV25-1 and TRBJ1-1, is EADIYQTPRYLVIGTGKKITLECSQTMGHDKMYWYQQDPGMELHLIHYSYGVNSTEKGDLSSESTVSRIRTEHFPLTLESARPSHTSQYLCASSATAQGTEAFFGQGTRLTVV.

Turning to this clone: One end of the junction fails to match germline, which may point to a read error. The chain is built from TRBV12-5 and TRBJ2-5; D gene uncertain. This CDR3 has 14 residues. The germline V gene has CDR1 LGHNT and CDR2 FRNRAP. The CDR3 sequence is CASGPDVYPEAQYF. The CDR3 DNA reads TGTGCTAGTGGACCAGACGTATACCCAGAGGCCCAGTACTTC.

The rearrangement joins TRBV19 to TRBJ1-2, with D perhaps matching TRBD1 (5 bases). The germline gives CDR1 LNHDA, CDR2 SQIVND (reference sequence). V lost 7 bases and J 7 bases, leaving 19 bases between the germline ends. The CDR3 has 14 amino acids. The CDR3 DNA sequence: TGTGCCAGTACCGACGAGCCGACAGTTCGTGGCTACACCTTC. Translating gives CASTDEPTVRGYTF. Full variable domain (remainder filled in from reference TRBV19 and TRBJ1-2): DGGITQSPKYLFRKEGQNVTLSCEQNLNHDAMYWYRQDPGQGLRLIYYSQIVNDFQKGDIAEGYSVSREKKESFPLTVTSAQKNPTAFYLCASTDEPTVRGYTFGSGTRLTVV.

This chain connects TRBV21-1 to TRBJ1-5; the D call in the table, TRBD1, was not verified against the DNA. TRBV21-1 is listed as a pseudogene. This CDR3 has 13 amino acids. The CDR3 sequence: CASPIGRDQPQHF. Written as DNA, the CDR3 is TGTGCCAGCCCAATCGGCAGGGATCAGCCCCAGCATTTT.

This chain connects TRBV2 to TRBJ1-1; D not certain. CDR3 length equals 13 residues. Trimming took off 7 bases at V and 3 bases at J, with 12 bases between the two ends. Germline CDR1 reads SNHLY; CDR2 reads FYNNEI. CDR3 residues: CASMTLTYTEAFF. The CDR3 coding sequence is TGTGCCAGCATGACTTTAACTTACACTGAAGCTTTCTTT.

The rearrangement uses TRBV6-5 and TRBJ2-3; TRBD2 matches at 9 bases. This CDR3 comprises 14 residues. Germline assignment: CDR1 MNHEY and CDR2 SVGAGI. Trimming cost V 6 bases and J 3 bases; bases outside gene matches: 4. The CDR3, as DNA: TGTGCCAGCAGGGTCAGCGGGGGGACAGATACGCAGTATTTT. Amino acid sequence: CASRVSGGTDTQYF.

This chain links TRBV19 with TRBJ1-5, with 8 bases lining up with TRBD1. The V gene end was trimmed by 5 bases and the J gene end by 1 base; junction bases not matched to a gene: 4. The CDR3 sequence is 15 residues long. The germline V gene has CDR1 LNHDA and CDR2 SQIVND (reference sequence). CDR3: CASSEDRGSNQPQHF. The DNA of the CDR3 is TGTGCCAGTAGTGAAGACAGGGGAAGCAATCAGCCCCAGCATTTT.

This chain links TRBV5-6 with TRBJ1-6; 9 bases are shared with TRBD1. The junction had 6 bases not matched to a gene; V was cut back by 1 base and J by 10 bases. This CDR3 has 15 amino acids. In germline, CDR1 is SGHDT, CDR2 YYEEEE. CDR3 DNA: TGTGCCAGCAGCTTGAGGACAGGGGTGGACTCACCCCTCCACTTT. This translates into CASSLRTGVDSPLHF. Based on the CDR3 plus reference TRBV5-6 and TRBJ1-6, the full variable domain is DAGVTQSPTHLIKTRGQQVTLRCSPKSGHDTVSWYQQALGQGPQFIFQYYEEEERQRGNFPDRFSGHQFPNYSSELNVNALLLGDSALYLCASSLRTGVDSPLHFGNGTRLTVT.